This TCR beta chain was captured in a study of OX40 agonist ivuxolimab in advanced cancers. Overall study context: Every 2 weeks, patients got intravenous ivuxolimab at one of six dose levels (0.01-10 mg/kg). Three individuals attained partial responses, comprising one hepatocellular carcinoma case and two cutaneous melanoma cases. Study-wide findings and caveats: Relative to CD4+, CD8+ T cells held more expanded clones on average. Low clonal expansion, among the lowest seen, marked partial responders at 0.1-3.0 mg/kg.

The protocol was immunoSEQ multiplex PCR, while the TCRdb copy is restricted to in-frame clones and leaves out a portion. The table lists approximately 58,000 clones, roughly 83% of them singletons. The germline V and J ends were trimmed by 0 bases and 2 bases, with 5 bases remaining between them. The germline V gene has CDR1 SGHNT and CDR2 YYREEE (reference sequence). There are 13 residues in the CDR3. Concerning this clone itself: The antigen remains unidentified.

The starting material was CD4+ or CD8+ T cells sorted from blood, obtained in a trial of the OX40 agonist ivuxolimab. The V call is TRBV5-4, the J call TRBJ2-5; no firm D call. The TCR sequence derives from an adult with an advanced solid tumor such as melanoma, head and neck, liver or kidney cancer. This CDR3 reads CASSLVMQETQYF. The CDR3 DNA follows: TGTGCCAGCAGCTTGGTAATGCAAGAGACCCAGTACTTC.